This T cell receptor beta chain was recorded in a study of Graves' ophthalmopathy and Graves' hyperthyroidism. Broader study findings: Discriminating ophthalmopathy from stable hyperthyroidism, a 13-signature model attained a sensitivity of about 88% and a specificity of 81.08%. The model achieved around 67% sensitivity and roughly 72% specificity for ophthalmopathy progression.

The germline V gene encodes CDR1 SGHNT and CDR2 YYREEE (reference sequence). J gave up 9 bases and V 6 bases, and 11 bases lay outside the gene matches. The CDR3 consists of 14 residues. Turning to this clonotype: As yet, its antigen is unknown.

The study amplified TCR beta CDR3 regions using RNA transcripts. The library came from an HTBI-primed first-round RT-PCR and a second-round multiplex PCR. MiXCR, applied by TCRdb to the multiplex PCR reads, yields one record per CDR3 protein. The sample shows over a million distinct CDR3 sequences, about 36% of them seen only once. Ineligible for inclusion were patients with other autoimmune diseases, uncontrolled infections, pregnancy or lactation. Orbital computed tomography, thyroid ultrasound, TRAb, serum thyroxine and clinical symptoms formed the basis of diagnosis. The clonotype was recovered from an adult man with Graves' hyperthyroidism. Sequencing was done on a sample of peripheral blood or thyroid tissue (not recorded which). The chain couples TRBV5-4 to TRBJ2-2, with TRBD1 matching over 7 bases. The CDR3 DNA is TGTGCCAGCAAGACAGGGATGATTCTACGGGAGCTGTTTTTT. This gives the protein CASKTGMILRELFF.